One and the same sample provided the 14 T cell receptor beta chains below, sequenced in a study of blood T cells in healthy people across ages. The authors ran a second PCR of about 7 to 11 cycles using a sample-barcoded 5' primer and a J-beta primer mix. MiXCR, run by TCRdb on the 5' RACE reads, gives a single entry per CDR3 protein. This table has 540,000 or so distinct CDR3 sequences, under 30% appearing once. The sample also formed part of further work on T cells of mothers and their children.

Sequencing input: blood. These TCRs come from a boy younger than 18 in good health.

The V and J genes are TRBV7-2 and TRBJ2-1; 7 positions agree with TRBD2. This CDR3 is 14 amino acids long. Germline CDR1 SGHTA, CDR2 FQGNSA. With 0 bases clipped from V and 8 bases from J, the junction kept 4 bases outside the gene matches. The CDR3 loop is CASSLAGRGHEQFF. The DNA for the CDR3 is TGTGCCAGCAGCTTAGCGGGGAGGGGCCATGAGCAGTTCTTC.

The chain joins TRBV28 to TRBJ2-4; 7 bases align to TRBD2. The CDR3 contains 14 residues. The V gene's germline CDR1 is MDHEN and CDR2 SYDVKM. J lost 7 bases, V lost 6 bases, and 9 bases had no gene match. CDR3 bases: TGTGCCAGCAGGGGGGGGATGTATGCGAACATTCAGTACTTC. It specifies CASRGGMYANIQYF.

The chain combines TRBV28 with TRBJ2-7; 9 nucleotides line up with TRBD1. V was pared by 2 bases and J by 2 bases, with 13 bases of the junction left unmatched. The germline gives CDR1 MDHEN, CDR2 SYDVKM. The CDR3 has 18 amino acids. Here the CDR3 DNA reads TGTGCCAGCAGTTTAAATTTGGGCAGGGACAGGGCCCCCTACGAGCAGTACTTC. The encoded protein is CASSLNLGRDRAPYEQYF.

The gene calls are TRBV20-1 and TRBJ2-1; 7 bases agree with TRBD2. The CDR3 totals 13 residues. Germline assignment: CDR1 DFQATT and CDR2 SNEGSKA (reference sequence). J was trimmed by 12 bases and V by 5 bases; bases with no gene match: 13. The DNA of the CDR3 is TGCAGTGCTTCCTTGTGGGGAGGGCCTGGGCAGTTCTTC. This encodes CSASLWGGPGQFF.

The sample holds a few counts of this clonotype. J is TRBJ1-4 and V is TRBV28, with a possible D match to TRBD1 (5 bases). Germline V gene lookup returns CDR1 MDHEN and CDR2 SYDVKM. This CDR3 spans 14 amino acids. The V and J ends lost 4 bases and 8 bases respectively, with 14 bases between them. In nucleotides, the CDR3 is TGTGCCAGCAGTTGGCGGGACTATGGGGAAAAACTGTTTTTT. Translated: CASSWRDYGEKLFF.

V usage is TRBV29-1 and J usage is TRBJ2-1; D uncertain. CDR1 is SQVTM, CDR2 ANQGSEA, per germline. The ends were cut back, 4 bases at V and 3 bases at J, with 4 bases in the middle. This CDR3 is 11 amino acids long. CDR3 protein: CSVVSYNEQFF. The CDR3 nucleotides read TGCAGCGTTGTCAGCTACAATGAGCAGTTCTTC.

At least ten counts were recorded for this clonotype. This chain uses TRBV6-2 or TRBV6-3 with TRBJ2-7, with D unresolved. CDR1 is MNHEY, CDR2 SVGEGT, per germline. V lost 6 bases to trimming and J lost 0 bases, with 6 bases between them. This CDR3 spans 12 amino acids. The CDR3, as DNA: TGTGCCAGCAGACAAAGCTCCTACGAGCAGTACTTC. This translates into CASRQSSYEQYF.

This clonotype was seen many times. The chain joins TRBV28 to TRBJ2-7, with D maybe TRBD1 (5 bases). Trimming took 6 bases from V and 0 from J, leaving 9 bases between them. The germline gives CDR1 MDHEN, CDR2 SYDVKM. The CDR3 sequence is 13 residues long. The CDR3 DNA is TGTGCCAGCAGCTTCGACAGCTCCTACGAGCAGTACTTC. Translating it yields CASSFDSSYEQYF.

A few counts support this clonotype. The chain carries TRBV6-2 or TRBV6-3 and TRBJ2-6; D ambiguous. Trimming stripped 7 bases from V and 4 bases from J, with 8 bases between. The CDR3 covers 13 residues. CDR1 and CDR2 (germline): MNHEY, SVGEGT. The CDR3 DNA sequence: TGTGCCAGCAACCCGCGAGGGGCCAACGTCCTGACTTTC. Protein: CASNPRGANVLTF.

Many counts were recorded for this clonotype. V usage is TRBV7-2 and J usage is TRBJ1-3; no reliable D call. Germline CDR1 SGHTA, CDR2 FQGNSA. The V and J ends lost 5 bases and 7 bases respectively, with 9 bases between them. CDR3 length: 12 residues. CDR3 sequence: CASSPNGNTIYF. CDR3 nucleotides: TGTGCCAGCAGCCCCAACGGGAACACCATATATTTT.

The CDR3 loop reads CASSQDSIRGETQYF. The CDR3 nucleotides are TGCGCCAGCAGCCAAGATTCGATTCGGGGGGAGACCCAGTACTTC. The chain couples TRBV4-3 to TRBJ2-5, with D maybe TRBD2 (6 bases). There are 15 residues in the CDR3. Germline CDR1 reads LGHNA; CDR2 reads YSLEER. V was trimmed by 0 bases and J by 5 bases, leaving 13 bases between them.

In this sample, this clonotype turned up a few times. The rearrangement joins TRBV9 to TRBJ2-2; D is perhaps TRBD1 (6 bases). The V gene's germline CDR1 is SGDLS and CDR2 YYNGEE. Trimming took off 0 bases at V and 4 bases at J, with 16 bases between the two ends. CDR3 length equals 17 residues. In DNA form, the CDR3 reads TGTGCCAGCAGCGTAGAGGGGGTGGTTCGTTCCACCGGGGAGCTGTTTTTT. Protein: CASSVEGVVRSTGELFF.

This clonotype was detected only a few times. This chain joins TRBV20-1 and TRBJ2-5; the D is unclear. The length of the CDR3 is 13 residues. Germline loops: CDR1 DFQATT, CDR2 SNEGSKA (reference sequence). Trimming left V 3 bases short and J 2 bases short, with 10 bases between. This CDR3 is CSARFGLQETQYF. CDR3 nucleotides: TGCAGTGCTAGGTTCGGGCTTCAAGAGACCCAGTACTTC.

This clonotype was recorded a few times. The rearrangement joins TRBV6-2 or TRBV6-3 to TRBJ1-2, with 7 bases aligning to TRBD1. The CDR3 is 11 residues long. After removal of 5 bases from V and 8 bases from J, the junction contained 2 bases not matched to a gene. Germline CDR1 is MNHEY and CDR2 is SVGEGT. In DNA, the CDR3 is TGTGCCAGCAGTCTGGGACAGGGCTACACCTTC. Translated: CASSLGQGYTF.